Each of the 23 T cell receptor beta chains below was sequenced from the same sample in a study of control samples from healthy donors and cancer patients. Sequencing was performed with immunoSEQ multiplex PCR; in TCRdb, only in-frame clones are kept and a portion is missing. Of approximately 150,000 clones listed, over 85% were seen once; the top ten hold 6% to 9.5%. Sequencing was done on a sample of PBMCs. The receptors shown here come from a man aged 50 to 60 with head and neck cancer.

In nucleotides, the CDR3 is TGTGCCAGCAGCGTAGAGGTGAACACTGAAGCTTTCTTT. Protein product: CASSVEVNTEAFF. This chain uses TRBV9 with TRBJ1-1; no reliable D call. Trimming pared 0 bases from V and 0 bases from J, leaving 3 bases between. Germline V gene sequence: CDR1 SGDLS, CDR2 YYNGEE. CDR3 length equals 13 residues.

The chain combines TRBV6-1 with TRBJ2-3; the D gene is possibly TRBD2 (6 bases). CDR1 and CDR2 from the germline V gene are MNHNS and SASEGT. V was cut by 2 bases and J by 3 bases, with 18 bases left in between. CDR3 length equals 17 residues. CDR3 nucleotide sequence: TGTGCCAGCAGTGAAAGGTCTGGGCTAGCGTTAACAGATACGCAGTATTTT. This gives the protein CASSERSGLALTDTQYF.

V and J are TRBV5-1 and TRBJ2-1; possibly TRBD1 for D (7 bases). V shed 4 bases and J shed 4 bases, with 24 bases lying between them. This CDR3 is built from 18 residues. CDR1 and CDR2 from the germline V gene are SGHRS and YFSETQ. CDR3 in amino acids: CASSRFTGDWVKYNEQFF. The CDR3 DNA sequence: TGCGCCAGCAGCCGTTTTACAGGGGACTGGGTTAAGTACAATGAGCAGTTCTTC.

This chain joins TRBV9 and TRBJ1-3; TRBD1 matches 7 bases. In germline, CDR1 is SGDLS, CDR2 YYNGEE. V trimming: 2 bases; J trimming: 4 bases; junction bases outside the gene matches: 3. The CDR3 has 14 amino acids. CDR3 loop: CASSVTGRGNTIYF. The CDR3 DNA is TGTGCCAGCAGCGTGACAGGGAGAGGAAACACCATATATTTT.

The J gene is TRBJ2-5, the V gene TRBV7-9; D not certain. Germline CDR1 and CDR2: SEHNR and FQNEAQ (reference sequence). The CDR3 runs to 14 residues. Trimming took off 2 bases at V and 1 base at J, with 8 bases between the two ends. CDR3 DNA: TGTGCCAGCAGCTTATTCGCCGGCCAAGAGACCCAGTACTTC. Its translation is CASSLFAGQETQYF.

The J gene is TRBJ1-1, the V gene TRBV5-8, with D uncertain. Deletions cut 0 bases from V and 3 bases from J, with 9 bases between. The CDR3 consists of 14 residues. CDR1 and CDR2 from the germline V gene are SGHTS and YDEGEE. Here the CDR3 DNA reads TGTGCCAGCAGCTTGGAGAGGGCGGACACTGAAGCTTTCTTT. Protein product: CASSLERADTEAFF.

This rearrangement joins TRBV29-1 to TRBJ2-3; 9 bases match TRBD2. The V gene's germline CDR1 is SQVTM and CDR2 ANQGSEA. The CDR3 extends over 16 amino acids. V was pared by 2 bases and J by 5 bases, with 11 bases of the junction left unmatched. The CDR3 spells CSVERGSGSQVDTQYF. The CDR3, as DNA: TGCAGCGTTGAAAGGGGTAGCGGGAGCCAGGTAGATACGCAGTATTTT.

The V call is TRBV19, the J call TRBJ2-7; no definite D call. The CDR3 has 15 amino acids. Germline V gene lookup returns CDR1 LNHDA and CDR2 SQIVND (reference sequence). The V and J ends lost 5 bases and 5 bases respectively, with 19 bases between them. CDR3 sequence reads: CASSDPWSGFHEQYF. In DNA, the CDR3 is TGTGCCAGTAGTGACCCGTGGAGTGGTTTCCACGAGCAGTACTTC. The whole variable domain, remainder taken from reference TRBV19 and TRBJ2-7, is DGGITQSPKYLFRKEGQNVTLSCEQNLNHDAMYWYRQDPGQGLRLIYYSQIVNDFQKGDIAEGYSVSREKKESFPLTVTSAQKNPTAFYLCASSDPWSGFHEQYFGPGTRLTVT.

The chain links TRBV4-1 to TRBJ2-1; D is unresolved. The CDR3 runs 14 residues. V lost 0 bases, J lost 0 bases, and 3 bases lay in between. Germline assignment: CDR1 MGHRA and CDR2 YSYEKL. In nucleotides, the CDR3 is TGCGCCAGCAGCCAAGAGAACTCCTACAATGAGCAGTTCTTC. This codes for CASSQENSYNEQFF.

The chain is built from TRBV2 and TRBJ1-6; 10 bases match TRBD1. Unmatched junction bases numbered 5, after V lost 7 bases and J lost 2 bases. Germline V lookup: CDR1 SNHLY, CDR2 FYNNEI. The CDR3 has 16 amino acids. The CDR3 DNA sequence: TGTGCCAGCAATGGACAGGGGGGAACCTATAATTCACCCCTCCACTTT. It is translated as CASNGQGGTYNSPLHF.

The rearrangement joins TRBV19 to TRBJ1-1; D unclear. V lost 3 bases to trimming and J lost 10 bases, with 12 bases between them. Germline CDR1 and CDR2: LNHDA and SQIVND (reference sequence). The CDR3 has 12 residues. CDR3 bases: TGTGCCAGTAGTATGAGCCAGTCAGCAGCTTTCTTT. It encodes CASSMSQSAAFF.

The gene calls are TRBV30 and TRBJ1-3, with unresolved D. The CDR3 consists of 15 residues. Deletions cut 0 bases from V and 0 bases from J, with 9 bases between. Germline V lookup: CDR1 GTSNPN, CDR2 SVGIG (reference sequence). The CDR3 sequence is CAWSVGHNSGNTIYF. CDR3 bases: TGTGCCTGGAGTGTAGGGCACAACTCTGGAAACACCATATATTTT.

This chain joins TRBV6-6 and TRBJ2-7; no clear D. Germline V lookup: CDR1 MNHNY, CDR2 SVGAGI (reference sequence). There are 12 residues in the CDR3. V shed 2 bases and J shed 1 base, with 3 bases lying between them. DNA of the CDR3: TGTGCCAGCAGTTACCAGTCCTACGAGCAGTACTTC. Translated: CASSYQSYEQYF.

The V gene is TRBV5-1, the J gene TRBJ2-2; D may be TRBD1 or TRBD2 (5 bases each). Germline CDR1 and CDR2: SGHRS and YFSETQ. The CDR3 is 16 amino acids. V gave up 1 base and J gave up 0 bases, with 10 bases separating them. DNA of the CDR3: TGCGCCAGCAGCTTGCTCGGGACCGCGAACACCGGGGAGCTGTTTTTT. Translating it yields CASSLLGTANTGELFF. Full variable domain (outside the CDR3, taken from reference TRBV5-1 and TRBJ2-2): KAGVTQTPRYLIKTRGQQVTLSCSPISGHRSVSWYQQTPGQGLQFLFEYFSETQRNKGNFPGRFSGRQFSNSRSEMNVSTLELGDSALYLCASSLLGTANTGELFFGEGSRLTVL.

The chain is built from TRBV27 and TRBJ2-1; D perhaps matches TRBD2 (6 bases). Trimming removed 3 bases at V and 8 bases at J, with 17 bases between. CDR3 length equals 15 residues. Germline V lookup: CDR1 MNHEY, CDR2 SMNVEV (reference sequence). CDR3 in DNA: TGTGCCAGCAGTTTTATAGAGGGAGGTGGCGATGAGCAGTTCTTC. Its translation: CASSFIEGGGDEQFF.

CDR3 residues: CASGTGILDNEQFF. The CDR3 coding sequence is TGTGCCAGCGGGACAGGGATTCTTGACAATGAGCAGTTCTTC. The chain couples TRBV2 to TRBJ2-1; 9 nucleotides agree with TRBD1. The V and J ends lost 8 bases and 5 bases, in that order; junction bases with no gene match: 7. Germline values: CDR1 SNHLY, CDR2 FYNNEI. CDR3 length: 14 amino acids.

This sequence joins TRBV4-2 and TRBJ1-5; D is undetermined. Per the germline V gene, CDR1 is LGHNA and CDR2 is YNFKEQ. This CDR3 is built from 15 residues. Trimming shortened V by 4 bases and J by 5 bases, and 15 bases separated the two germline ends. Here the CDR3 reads CASSLIPGDYQPQHF. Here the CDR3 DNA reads TGTGCCAGCAGCCTCATCCCCGGAGACTATCAGCCCCAGCATTTT.

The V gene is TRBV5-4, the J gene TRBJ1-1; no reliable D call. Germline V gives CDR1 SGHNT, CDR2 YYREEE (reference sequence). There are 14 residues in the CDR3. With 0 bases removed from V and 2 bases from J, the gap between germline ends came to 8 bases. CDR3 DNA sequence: TGTGCCAGCAGCTTGGAGGCAGTAAACACTGAAGCTTTCTTT. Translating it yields CASSLEAVNTEAFF.

CDR3 residues: CAVLQEGYGYTF. CDR3 nucleotide sequence: TGTGCCGTACTACAAGAGGGCTATGGCTACACCTTC. The chain links TRBV10-3 to TRBJ1-2, with D uncertain. This CDR3 comprises 12 residues. Germline assignment: CDR1 ENHRY and CDR2 SYGVKD. V dropped 11 bases and J dropped 4 bases, with 14 bases sitting between them.

The CDR3 spells CASSPVDGFSGETQYF. As DNA, the CDR3 is TGTGCCAGCTCACCAGTCGACGGGTTTAGCGGGGAGACCCAGTACTTC. V and J are TRBV18 and TRBJ2-5, with 7 bases matching TRBD2. The CDR3 runs 16 residues. V was pared by 2 bases and J by 5 bases, with 11 bases of the junction left unmatched. CDR1 is KGHSH, CDR2 LQKENI, per germline. Supplemented by reference TRBV18 and TRBJ2-5, the full variable domain reads NAGVMQNPRHLVRRRGQEARLRCSPMKGHSHVYWYRQLPEEGLKFMVYLQKENIIDESGMPKERFSAEFPKEGPSILRIQQVVRGDSAAYFCASSPVDGFSGETQYFGPGTRLLVL.

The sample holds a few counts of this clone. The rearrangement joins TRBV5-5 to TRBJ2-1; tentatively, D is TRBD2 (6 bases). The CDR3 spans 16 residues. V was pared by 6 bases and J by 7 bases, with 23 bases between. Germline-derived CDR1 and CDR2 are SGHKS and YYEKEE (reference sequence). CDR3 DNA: TGTGCCAGCACAATTGGGGGGAGCCCAAGGCGGAATGAGCAGTTCTTC. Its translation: CASTIGGSPRRNEQFF. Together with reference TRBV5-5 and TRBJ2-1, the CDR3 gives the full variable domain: DAGVTQSPTHLIKTRGQQVTLRCSPISGHKSVSWYQQVLGQGPQFIFQYYEKEERGRGNFPDRFSARQFPNYSSELNVNALLLGDSALYLCASTIGGSPRRNEQFFGPGTRLTVL.

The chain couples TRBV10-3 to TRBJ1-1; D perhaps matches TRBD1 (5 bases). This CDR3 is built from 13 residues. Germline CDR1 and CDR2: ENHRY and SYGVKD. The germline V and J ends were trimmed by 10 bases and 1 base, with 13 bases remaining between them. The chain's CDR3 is CATLGQGNTEAFF. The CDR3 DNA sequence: TGTGCCACGCTGGGGCAGGGGAACACTGAAGCTTTCTTT.

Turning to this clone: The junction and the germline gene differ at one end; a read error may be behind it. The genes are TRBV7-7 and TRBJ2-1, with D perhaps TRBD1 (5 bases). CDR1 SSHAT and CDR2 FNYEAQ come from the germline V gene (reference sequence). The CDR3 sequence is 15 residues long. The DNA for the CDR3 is TGTGCTAGCAGCTTAGGTAGGGGTGGGGTCAACGAGCAGTTCTTC. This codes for CASSLGRGGVNEQFF. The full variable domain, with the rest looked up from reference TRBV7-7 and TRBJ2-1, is GAGVSQSPRYKVTKRGQDVTLRCDPISSHATLYWYQQALGQGPEFLTYFNYEAQPDKSGLPSDRFSAERPEGSISTLTIQRTEQRDSAMYRCASSLGRGGVNEQFFGPGTRLTVL.